What follows are 25 T cell receptor beta chains derived from one specimen sequenced in a study of T cells after yellow fever vaccination (dated 2019 in TCRdb). Libraries were built with 5' RACE. The data were produced on an Illumina HiSeq 2500. The public reads were run again by TCRdb, first through fastp at Q25 and then through MiXCR, and only productive beta chains were kept. CDR3 protein duplicates are merged, each entry listing the most common genes and DNA. Across this sample there are about 230,000 distinct CDR3 sequences, with 6.7% seen only once. The biggest ten clones account for approximately 1% of the sample. Interpreted using the paper, the treatment or condition label stands for: live attenuated yellow fever vaccine strain. The source was CD4+ T cells sorted from PBMCs, collected on the day of the yellow fever booster vaccination. The receptors were sampled from a man between 25 and 39 years old who received the YFV17D yellow fever vaccine.

This clonotype occurred a few times. V is TRBV5-6 and J is TRBJ2-3; D gene uncertain. Trimming shortened V by 7 bases and J by 1 base, and 16 bases separated the two germline ends. Germline assignment: CDR1 SGHDT and CDR2 YYEEEE. The CDR3 loop spans 15 amino acids. The CDR3 DNA sequence: TGTGCCAGCCGCAGCTTGCCCCGCGGCACAGATACGCAGTATTTT. It codes for CASRSLPRGTDTQYF.

In its sample, this clonotype was seen a few times. The DNA for the CDR3 is TGTGCCATCAGAGAAGTGGGAAACACCATATATTTT. Its translation: CAIREVGNTIYF. The chain uses TRBV10-3 and TRBJ1-3, with D unclear. Germline V gene data show CDR1 as ENHRY and CDR2 as SYGVKD. V gave up 6 bases and J gave up 4 bases, with 7 bases separating them. The CDR3 runs 12 residues.

At least ten counts were recorded for this clonotype. This rearrangement joins TRBV4-3 to TRBJ2-3; unclear D gene. Trimming pared 0 bases from V and 1 base from J, leaving 14 bases between. Germline CDR1 and CDR2: LGHNA and YSLEER. The CDR3 consists of 17 residues. The CDR3 is CASSQDAPSDGTDTQYF. CDR3 DNA sequence: TGCGCCAGCAGCCAAGACGCCCCGAGCGACGGCACAGATACGCAGTATTTT.

This clonotype is classed as medium-sized. One end of the junction does not line up with germline, which may come from a read error. The J gene is TRBJ2-7, the V gene TRBV7-6, with 8 bases that match TRBD2. The germline V gene has CDR1 SGHVS and CDR2 FNYEAQ. The CDR3 extends over 13 amino acids. The CDR3 loop reads CASSLAAGGEWGF. CDR3 coding DNA: TGTGCCAGCAGCTTAGCGGCGGGAGGAGAATGGGGCTTC.

The chain employs TRBV27 and TRBJ2-5; D is perhaps TRBD1 (6 bases). The CDR3 is 15 amino acids. Germline V gene sequence: CDR1 MNHEY, CDR2 SMNVEV (reference sequence). The ends were cut back, 0 bases at V and 5 bases at J, with 13 bases in the middle. The CDR3 loop reads CASSLSYRAKETQYF. DNA for the CDR3: TGTGCCAGCAGTTTATCGTACAGGGCTAAGGAGACCCAGTACTTC.

Only a few counts were recorded for this clonotype. The chain is built from TRBV20-1 and TRBJ2-1; 11 nucleotides match TRBD2. The CDR3 sequence is 18 residues long. V trimming: 2 bases; J trimming: 2 bases; junction bases outside the gene matches: 11. Looked up from germline, CDR1 is DFQATT and CDR2 is SNEGSKA (reference sequence). CDR3 sequence: CSARYSGRASTAYNEQFF. CDR3 bases: TGCAGTGCTAGATATAGCGGGAGGGCCTCCACCGCCTACAATGAGCAGTTCTTC.

In its sample, this clonotype was seen many times. CDR3: CASSLRVSSYEQYF. In DNA, the CDR3 is TGTGCCAGCAGTTTGCGGGTTAGCTCCTACGAGCAGTACTTC. This chain uses TRBV6-5 with TRBJ2-7, with D possibly TRBD2 on 5 matching bases. Germline V gene lookup returns CDR1 MNHEY and CDR2 SVGAGI. The length of the CDR3 is 14 residues. Trimming stripped 4 bases from V and 0 bases from J, with 10 bases between.

This clonotype was seen repeatedly, ten times or more. The V gene is TRBV12-3 or TRBV12-4, the J gene TRBJ2-7; TRBD2 might be the D (6 bases). This CDR3 comprises 13 residues. Trimming cost V 1 base and J 3 bases, with 7 bases left between them. CDR3 sequence reads: CASSLGRDYEQYF. In nucleotides, the CDR3 is TGTGCCAGCAGTTTAGGGCGGGACTACGAGCAGTACTTC.

This clonotype was counted at least ten times. V usage is TRBV2 and J usage is TRBJ2-5; 8 bases align to TRBD2. V lost 5 bases and J lost 13; bases outside the gene matches: 12. Germline values: CDR1 SNHLY, CDR2 FYNNEI. The CDR3 consists of 13 residues. The CDR3 nucleotides read TGTGCCAGCAGTCGGGGGGGCGCGGACCTTACGTACTTC. Amino acids: CASSRGGADLTYF.

This clonotype was picked up a small number of times. V usage is TRBV25-1 and J usage is TRBJ1-2; TRBD1 matches at 7 bases. The CDR3 contains 14 residues. Unmatched junction bases numbered 6, after V lost 4 bases and J lost 4 bases. Germline V gene lookup returns CDR1 MGHDK and CDR2 SYGVNS. This CDR3 is CASSAGGSSYGYTF. The CDR3 DNA reads TGTGCCAGCAGTGCAGGGGGGTCCAGCTATGGCTACACCTTC.

The sample holds many counts of this clonotype. This chain joins TRBV6-1 and TRBJ2-3; TRBD2 might be the D (5 bases). V lost 6 bases and J lost 0, with 16 bases in between. The CDR3 contains 16 residues. Germline-derived CDR1 and CDR2 are MNHNS and SASEGT. Here the CDR3 reads CASSRLPAPSTDTQYF. CDR3 sequence (DNA): TGTGCCAGCAGCCGACTACCAGCGCCAAGCACAGATACGCAGTATTTT.

In regard to this clonotype: A much bigger clone sits one base away, suggesting this may be a read error. The DNA for the CDR3 is TGTGCCAGCAGCTTAGAAAGAGGGAGAGGCCTGTCTTTT. Translating it yields CASSLERGRGLSF. V usage is TRBV7-2 and J usage is TRBJ2-2, with D possibly matching TRBD2 (5 bases). The CDR3 extends over 13 amino acids. CDR1 SGHTA and CDR2 FQGNSA come from the germline V gene.

This clonotype has at least ten counts. The chain recombines TRBV20-1 with TRBJ2-5; TRBD2 is a possible D gene (6 bases). The V gene's germline CDR1 is DFQATT and CDR2 SNEGSKA (reference sequence). The CDR3 covers 13 residues. V lost 6 bases to trimming and J lost 1 base, with 12 bases between them. The CDR3 DNA sequence: TGCAGTGCCCCGGGGGTTTTCCAAGAGACCCAGTACTTC. Protein: CSAPGVFQETQYF.

In this sample, this clonotype turned up many times. The chain joins TRBV29-1 to TRBJ2-1; D perhaps matches TRBD2 (5 bases). CDR1 SQVTM and CDR2 ANQGSEA come from the germline V gene. V lost 7 bases and J 3 bases, leaving 16 bases between the germline ends. The CDR3 totals 14 residues. The CDR3, as DNA: TGCAGCGCGCCAGCGGCCCTAGGCTACAATGAGCAGTTCTTC. Translating gives CSAPAALGYNEQFF.

This clonotype was detected a few times. The V gene is TRBV7-9, the J gene TRBJ2-5; the match to TRBD2 covers 10 bases. Germline CDR1 and CDR2: SEHNR and FQNEAQ (reference sequence). The junction had 2 bases not matched to a gene; V was cut back by 0 bases and J by 4 bases. The CDR3 totals 15 residues. The CDR3 region is CASSLAASGGETQYF. The CDR3 DNA reads TGTGCCAGCAGCTTAGCAGCTAGCGGGGGAGAGACCCAGTACTTC.

This clonotype showed up just a few times. The rearrangement joins TRBV10-3 to TRBJ2-5; D may be TRBD1 (8 bases). Trimming cost V 3 bases and J 1 base, with 21 bases left between them. The germline V gene encodes CDR1 ENHRY and CDR2 SYGVKD. The CDR3 is made up of 18 amino acids. The CDR3 DNA is TGTGCCATCAGTGACGGGGGGACAGGCAAGGGGGCCCAAGAGACCCAGTACTTC. Translation: CAISDGGTGKGAQETQYF.

The genes are TRBV15 and TRBJ2-1; TRBD1 or TRBD2 may be the D gene (7 bases each). This CDR3 region has 16 residues. Germline V CDR1 and CDR2: LNHNV, YYDKDF (reference sequence). V was trimmed by 5 bases and J by 9 bases, leaving 23 bases between them. CDR3 nucleotide sequence: TGTGCCACCAGCGGTCAGGGGGGGACAACGGGGGGTGAGCAGTTCTTC. This sequence encodes CATSGQGGTTGGEQFF.

The CDR3 DNA is TGTGCCAGCACCCTCGCGGGGGCTGAAAAACTGTTTTTT. It codes for CASTLAGAEKLFF. The chain employs TRBV6-1 and TRBJ1-4, with TRBD1 as a possible D gene (6 bases). V lost 7 bases to trimming and J lost 7 bases, with 13 bases between them. CDR1 and CDR2 from the germline V gene are MNHNS and SASEGT. The CDR3 totals 13 residues.

This clonotype was detected only a few times. The V gene is TRBV9, the J gene TRBJ2-3, with a weak D call TRBD1 (6 bases). Germline V gives CDR1 SGDLS, CDR2 YYNGEE. The CDR3 has 17 residues. V gave up 1 base and J gave up 8 bases, with 23 bases separating them. CDR3 sequence (DNA): TGTGCCAGCAGCGTAAGACCCTGGCTGGTTGGGGGCGCTACGCAGTATTTT. Amino acid sequence: CASSVRPWLVGGATQYF.

In its sample, this clonotype was seen a few times. This chain joins TRBV7-6 and TRBJ2-3; D is perhaps TRBD1 or TRBD2 (5 bases each). V shed 5 bases and J shed 4 bases, with 10 bases lying between them. Germline CDR1 and CDR2: SGHVS and FNYEAQ. There are 13 residues in the CDR3. The chain's CDR3 is CASSPVGADTQYF. In DNA, the CDR3 is TGTGCCAGCAGCCCGGTGGGGGCAGATACGCAGTATTTT.

This clonotype occurred many times. The genes are TRBV5-8 and TRBJ2-3, with 12 bases fitting TRBD2. Unmatched junction bases numbered 9, after V lost 6 bases and J lost 4 bases. The CDR3 is 16 residues long. Germline V gives CDR1 SGHTS, CDR2 YDEGEE. The CDR3 DNA reads as TGTGCCAGCACCTTCCGGACTAGCGGGAACGCAGATACGCAGTATTTT. This encodes CASTFRTSGNADTQYF.

The table lists this clonotype with a few counts. The V gene is TRBV20-1, the J gene TRBJ2-7; a possible D gene is TRBD2 (6 bases). V shed 2 bases and J shed 2 bases, with 13 bases lying between them. Per germline, CDR1 DFQATT and CDR2 SNEGSKA (reference sequence). CDR3 size: 14 residues. The DNA for the CDR3 is TGCAGTGCTAGAACGCAGAGGGAGGCCTACGAGCAGTACTTC. Translated: CSARTQREAYEQYF.

This clonotype was observed a few times. The rearrangement uses TRBV9 and TRBJ2-1; tentative D call: TRBD2 (5 bases). Germline V gene sequence: CDR1 SGDLS, CDR2 YYNGEE. The CDR3 spans 15 residues. The V end was cut by 0 bases, the J end by 8 bases, with 15 bases between. The CDR3 DNA sequence: TGTGCCAGCAGCGTAGTCCTGGGAGCGTCCGATGAGCAGTTCTTC. Protein: CASSVVLGASDEQFF. Full variable domain (missing parts from reference TRBV9 and TRBJ2-1): DSGVTQTPKHLITATGQRVTLRCSPRSGDLSVYWYQQSLDQGLQFLIQYYNGEERAKGNILERFSAQQFPDLHSELNLSSLELGDSALYFCASSVVLGASDEQFFGPGTRLTVL.

There are a few counts of this clonotype. The chain couples TRBV25-1 to TRBJ1-2, with 8 bases identical to TRBD1. The CDR3 is made up of 13 amino acids. With 9 bases clipped from V and 5 bases from J, the junction kept 8 bases outside the gene matches. In germline, CDR1 is MGHDK, CDR2 SYGVNS. The CDR3 sequence is CASRPGTGYGYTF. The DNA of the CDR3 is TGTGCCAGTAGGCCCGGGACAGGTTATGGCTACACCTTC.

This clonotype was detected a few times. The chain is built from TRBV20-1 and TRBJ2-1; the match to TRBD2 covers 7 bases. Germline lookup yields CDR1 DFQATT and CDR2 SNEGSKA (reference sequence). The CDR3 runs to 15 residues. The trim removed 6 bases at V and 7 bases at J, leaving 15 bases unmatched. CDR3 amino acids: CSAFPPRGSGNEQFF. The DNA of the CDR3 is TGCAGTGCGTTCCCCCCCCGCGGGAGTGGGAATGAGCAGTTCTTC.